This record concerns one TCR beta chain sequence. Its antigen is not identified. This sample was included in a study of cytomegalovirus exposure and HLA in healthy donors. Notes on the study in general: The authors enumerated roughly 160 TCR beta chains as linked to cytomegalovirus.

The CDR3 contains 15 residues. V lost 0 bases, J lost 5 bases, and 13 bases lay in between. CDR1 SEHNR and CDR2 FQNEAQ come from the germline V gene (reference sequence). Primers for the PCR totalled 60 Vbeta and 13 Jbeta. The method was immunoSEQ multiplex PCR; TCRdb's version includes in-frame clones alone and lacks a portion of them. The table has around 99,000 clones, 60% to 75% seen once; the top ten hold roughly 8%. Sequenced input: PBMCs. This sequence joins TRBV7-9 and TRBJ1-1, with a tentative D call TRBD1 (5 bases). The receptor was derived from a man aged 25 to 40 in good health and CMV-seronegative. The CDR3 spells CASSLARGIGTEAFF. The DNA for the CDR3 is TGTGCCAGCAGCTTAGCGCGGGGGATTGGAACTGAAGCTTTCTTT.